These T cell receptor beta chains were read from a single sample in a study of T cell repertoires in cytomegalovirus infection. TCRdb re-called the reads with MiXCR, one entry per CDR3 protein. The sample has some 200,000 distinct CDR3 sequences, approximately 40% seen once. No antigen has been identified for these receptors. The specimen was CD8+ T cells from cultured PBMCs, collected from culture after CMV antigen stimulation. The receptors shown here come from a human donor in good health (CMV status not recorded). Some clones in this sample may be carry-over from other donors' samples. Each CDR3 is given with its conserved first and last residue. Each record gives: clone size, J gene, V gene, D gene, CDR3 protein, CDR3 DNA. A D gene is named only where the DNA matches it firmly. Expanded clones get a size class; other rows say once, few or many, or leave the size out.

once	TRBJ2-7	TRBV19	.	CASSPTGQPNPYEQYF	TGTGCCAGTAGCCCCACCGGACAGCCCAACCCCTACGAGCAGTACTTC
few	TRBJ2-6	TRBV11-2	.	CASSLALVRATSSGANVLTF	TGTGCCAGCAGCTTAGCTCTTGTAAGGGCGACGAGCTCTGGGGCCAACGTCCTGACTTTC
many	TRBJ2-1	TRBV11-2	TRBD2	CASSPPLGLPAGGPRSYNEQFF	TGTGCCAGCAGCCCCCCCCTGGGGTTACCAGCGGGGGGGCCTAGATCCTACAATGAGCAGTTCTTC
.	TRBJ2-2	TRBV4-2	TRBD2	CASSQGGPGELFF	TGTGCCAGCAGCCAGGGAGGGCCCGGGGAGCTGTTTTTT
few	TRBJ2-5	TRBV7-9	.	CASSFGLQETQYF	TGTGCCAGCAGCTTCGGACTGCAAGAGACCCAGTACTTC
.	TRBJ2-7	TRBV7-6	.	CASSSNPSSYEQYF	TGTGCCAGCAGCTCCAACCCGAGCTCCTACGAGCAGTACTTC
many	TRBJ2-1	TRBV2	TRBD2	CASSVELARSIKNYNEQFF	TGTGCCAGCAGTGTTGAACTAGCGCGCTCTATTAAGAATTACAATGAGCAGTTCTTC
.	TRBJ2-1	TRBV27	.	CASRPGWGEAYNEQFF	TGTGCCAGCAGGCCCGGGTGGGGGGAGGCCTACAATGAGCAGTTCTTC
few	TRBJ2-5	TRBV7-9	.	CASSAFREEETQYF	TGTGCCAGCAGCGCATTCAGGGAGGAAGAGACCCAGTACTTC
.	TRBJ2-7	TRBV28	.	CASSFPRGGGSYEQYF	TGTGCCAGCAGTTTCCCGCGGGGAGGGGGCTCTTACGAGCAGTACTTC
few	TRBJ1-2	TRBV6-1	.	CASSDRDTGGYTF	TGTGCCAGCAGTGACCGGGACACTGGAGGCTACACCTTC
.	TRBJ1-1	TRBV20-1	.	CSARDNRRNTEAFF	TGCAGTGCTAGAGACAACAGGCGGAACACTGAAGCTTTCTTT
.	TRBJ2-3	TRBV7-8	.	CASSPEAGREDTQYF	TGTGCCAGCAGCCCCGAGGCGGGAAGGGAAGATACGCAGTATTTT
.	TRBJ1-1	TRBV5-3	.	CARSSDSSNTEAFF	TGTGCCAGAAGCTCTGACAGCTCGAACACTGAAGCTTTCTTT
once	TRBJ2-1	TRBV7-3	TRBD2	CASSRIGTSGSGIDEQFF	TGTGCCAGCAGCCGAATAGGGACTAGCGGGTCAGGGATTGATGAGCAGTTCTTC
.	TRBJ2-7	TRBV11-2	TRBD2	CASSLGLAGNSYEQYF	TGTGCCAGCAGCTTGGGACTAGCGGGGAACTCGTACGAGCAGTACTTC
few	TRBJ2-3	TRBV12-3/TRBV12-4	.	CASSPRDKSTDTQYF	TGTGCCAGCAGTCCCCGGGACAAGAGCACAGATACGCAGTATTTT
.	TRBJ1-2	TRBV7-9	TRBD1	CASSSSVDRGQRGYTF	TGTGCCAGCAGTTCCTCTGTGGACAGGGGGCAGAGAGGCTACACCTTC
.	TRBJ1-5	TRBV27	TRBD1	CASSLWTGSNQPQHF	TGTGCCAGCAGTCTCTGGACAGGGAGCAATCAGCCCCAGCATTTT
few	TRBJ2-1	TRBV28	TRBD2	CASSLWSGRLYNEQFF	TGTGCCAGCAGTTTATGGAGCGGGAGGTTGTACAATGAGCAGTTCTTC
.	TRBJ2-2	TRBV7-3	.	CASSSLEIGELFF	TGTGCCAGCAGCTCCTTAGAAATCGGGGAGCTGTTTTTT
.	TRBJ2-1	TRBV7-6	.	CASSSRVSPSYNEQFF	TGTGCCAGCAGCTCTCGAGTTAGCCCCTCCTACAATGAGCAGTTCTTC
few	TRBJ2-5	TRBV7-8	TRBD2	CAIRGDQETQYF	TGTGCCATCCGGGGGGACCAAGAGACCCAGTACTTC
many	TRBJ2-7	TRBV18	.	CASSSLRTQGMWYEQYF	TGTGCCAGCTCATCACTTAGAACACAGGGAATGTGGTACGAGCAGTACTTC
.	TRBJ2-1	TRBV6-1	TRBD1	CASGPGTGGGNEQFF	TGTGCCAGCGGGCCCGGGACAGGGGGTGGAAATGAGCAGTTCTTC
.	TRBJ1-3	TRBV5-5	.	CASSLGTWTGNTIYF	TGTGCCAGCAGCTTGGGGACGTGGACTGGAAACACCATATATTTT
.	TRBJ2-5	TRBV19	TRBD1	CASSPGTEQETQYF	TGTGCCAGTAGCCCCGGGACAGAACAAGAGACCCAGTACTTC
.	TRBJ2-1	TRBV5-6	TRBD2	CASSFIAGVQDNEQFF	TGTGCCAGCAGCTTTATAGCGGGGGTTCAAGACAATGAGCAGTTCTTC
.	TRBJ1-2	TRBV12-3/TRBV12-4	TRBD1	CASSRTGQENYGYTF	TGTGCCAGCAGCCGGACTGGACAGGAGAACTATGGCTACACCTTC
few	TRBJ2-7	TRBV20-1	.	CSARDPSYEQYF	TGCAGTGCTAGGGACCCCTCCTACGAGCAGTACTTC
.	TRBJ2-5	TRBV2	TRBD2	CASRPRVGASSGGGGLYQETQYF	TGTGCCAGCAGACCGAGAGTTGGGGCCTCTAGCGGGGGCGGGGGACTGTACCAAGAGACCCAGTACTTC
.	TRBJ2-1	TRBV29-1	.	CSVEVGQLAPYNEQFF	TGCAGCGTTGAAGTAGGCCAGTTAGCTCCCTACAATGAGCAGTTCTTC
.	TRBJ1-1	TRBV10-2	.	CASGGTISTGFNTEAFF	TGCGCCAGCGGGGGTACCATATCGACAGGATTTAACACTGAAGCTTTCTTT
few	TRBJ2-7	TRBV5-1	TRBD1	CASRGRTGGMLYEQYF	TGCGCCAGCAGGGGTCGGACAGGGGGAATGCTCTACGAGCAGTACTTC
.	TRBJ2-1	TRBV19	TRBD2	CASRPGLAGGPGNEQFF	TGTGCCAGTAGACCGGGACTAGCGGGGGGCCCGGGAAATGAGCAGTTCTTC
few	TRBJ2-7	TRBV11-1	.	CASSHRGSSYEQYF	TGTGCCAGCAGCCATCGGGGGAGCTCCTACGAGCAGTACTTC
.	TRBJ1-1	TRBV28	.	CASLPRHTAEAFF	TGTGCCAGCTTACCCCGCCACACAGCTGAAGCTTTCTTT
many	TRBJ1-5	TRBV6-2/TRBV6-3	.	CASSPSGTGGPQHF	TGTGCCAGCAGTCCCTCCGGGACTGGTGGGCCCCAGCATTTT
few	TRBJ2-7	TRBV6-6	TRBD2	CASSTSGRAYEQYF	TGTGCCAGCAGTACTAGCGGGAGGGCATACGAGCAGTACTTC
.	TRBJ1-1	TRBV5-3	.	CARSSDSANTEAFF	TGTGCCAGAAGCTCTGACAGCGCGAACACTGAAGCTTTCTTT
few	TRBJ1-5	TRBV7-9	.	CASSFGYLSNQPQHF	TGTGCCAGCAGCTTCGGATACCTTAGCAATCAGCCCCAGCATTTT
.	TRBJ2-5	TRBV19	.	CASSIPQGQETQYF	TGTGCCAGTAGTATACCGCAGGGGCAAGAGACCCAGTACTTC
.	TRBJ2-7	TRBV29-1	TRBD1	CSVEVPDRGRNEQYF	TGCAGCGTTGAAGTCCCGGACAGGGGTAGGAACGAGCAGTACTTC
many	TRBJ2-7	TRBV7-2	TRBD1	CASSLNRGVKKKEQYF	TGTGCCAGCAGCTTGAACAGGGGAGTAAAGAAGAAAGAGCAGTACTTC
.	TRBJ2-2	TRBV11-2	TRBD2	CASSSRAGLGPTGELFF	TGTGCCAGCAGCTCTAGGGCGGGACTAGGGCCCACCGGGGAGCTGTTTTTT
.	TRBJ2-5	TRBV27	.	CASSLFPGGGPGTQYF	TGTGCCAGCAGTCTCTTCCCGGGGGGCGGACCTGGGACCCAGTACTTC